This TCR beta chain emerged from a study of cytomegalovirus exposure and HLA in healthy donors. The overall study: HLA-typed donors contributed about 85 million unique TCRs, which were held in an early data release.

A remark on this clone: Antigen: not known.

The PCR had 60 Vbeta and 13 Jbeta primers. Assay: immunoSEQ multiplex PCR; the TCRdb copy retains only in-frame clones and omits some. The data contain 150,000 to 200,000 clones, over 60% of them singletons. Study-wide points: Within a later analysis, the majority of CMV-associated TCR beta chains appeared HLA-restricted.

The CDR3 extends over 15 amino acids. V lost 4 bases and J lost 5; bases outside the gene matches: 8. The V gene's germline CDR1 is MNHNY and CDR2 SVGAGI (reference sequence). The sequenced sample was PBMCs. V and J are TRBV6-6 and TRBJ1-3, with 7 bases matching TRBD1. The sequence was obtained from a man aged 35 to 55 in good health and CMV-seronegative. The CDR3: CASSSDRDIRNTIYF. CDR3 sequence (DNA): TGTGCCAGCAGTTCCGACAGGGATATTCGAAACACCATATATTTT.